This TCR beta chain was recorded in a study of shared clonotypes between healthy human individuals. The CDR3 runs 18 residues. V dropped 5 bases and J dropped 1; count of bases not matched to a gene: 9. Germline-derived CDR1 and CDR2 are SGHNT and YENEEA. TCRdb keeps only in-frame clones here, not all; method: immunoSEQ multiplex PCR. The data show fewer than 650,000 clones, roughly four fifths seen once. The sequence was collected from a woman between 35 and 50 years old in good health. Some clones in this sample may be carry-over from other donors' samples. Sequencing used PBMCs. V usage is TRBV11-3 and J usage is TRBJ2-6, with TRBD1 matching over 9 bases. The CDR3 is CASSTRPGTGSGANVLTF. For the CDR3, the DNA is TGTGCCAGCAGCACACGTCCCGGGACAGGGTCTGGGGCCAACGTCCTGACTTTC. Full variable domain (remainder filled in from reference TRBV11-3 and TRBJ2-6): EAGVVQSPRYKIIEKKQPVAFWCNPISGHNTLYWYLQNLGQGPELLIRYENEEAVDDSQLPKDRFSAERLKGVDSTLKIQPAELGDSAVYLCASSTRPGTGSGANVLTFGAGSRLTVL.